The entry below gives a single TCR beta chain sequence along with its context. Its specificity is unknown. The data were obtained in a study of cytomegalovirus exposure and HLA in healthy donors. In the study overall: Of several hundred genotyped donors, approximately 84% clustered with self-reported Caucasian donors. Points from the study as a whole: Analysis performed later found 16,000 or so TCR beta sequences associated with HLA alleles at 0.05 false discovery rate. Prior analysis indicated that the majority of TCR beta V segments exhibited productivity approximately 90% or approximately 30% of the time.

PCR amplification relied on 60 Vbeta primers (plus 13 Jbeta primers). The protocol was immunoSEQ multiplex PCR, while the TCRdb copy is restricted to in-frame clones and leaves out a portion. This table has about 210,000 clones, about 80% appearing once. Sequencing was performed on PBMCs. The TCR was taken from a woman aged 45-60 years in good health and CMV-seropositive.

The CDR3 region is CASSQGAGGRYTGELFF. For the CDR3, the DNA is TGTGCCAGCAGTCAAGGAGCGGGGGGGCGGTACACCGGGGAGCTGTTTTTT. The chain links TRBV27 to TRBJ2-2; 10 bases map to TRBD2. The CDR3 extends over 17 amino acids. V trimming: 5 bases; J trimming: 3 bases; junction bases outside the gene matches: 9. Germline loops: CDR1 MNHEY, CDR2 SMNVEV (reference sequence).